This entry lists 10 T cell receptor beta chains sequenced from one sample in a study of shared clonotypes between healthy human individuals. The assay was immunoSEQ multiplex PCR, and TCRdb's table has in-frame clones only and misses some. This table holds 2 million to 2.5 million clones, approximately 94% found once. The sequenced sample was naive CD4+ T cells sorted from blood. Subset described: CD45RA+ positively selected. These receptors all come from a man aged 18-30 years in good health.

CDR3 bases: TGTGCCAGCACCTCCGGACAGGGGGATACGCAGTATTTT. It translates to CASTSGQGDTQYF. The genes are TRBV2 and TRBJ2-3, with TRBD1 matching over 9 bases. Losses at the gene ends were 7 bases for V and 6 bases for J; bases not matched to a gene: 5. The germline gives CDR1 SNHLY, CDR2 FYNNEI. CDR3 size: 13 residues.

As DNA, the CDR3 is TGTGCCAGCAGCTTAGTTAGTCAGGGGGGCTTTAGAAATGAGCAGTTCTTC. Translation: CASSLVSQGGFRNEQFF. V usage is TRBV7-2 and J usage is TRBJ2-1, with D perhaps matching TRBD1 (7 bases). Per germline, CDR1 SGHTA and CDR2 FQGNSA. V shed 1 base and J shed 7 bases, with 20 bases lying between them. The CDR3 totals 17 residues. The full variable domain, in which reference TRBV7-2 and TRBJ2-1 provide the parts outside the CDR3, is GAGVSQSPSNKVTEKGKDVELRCDPISGHTALYWYRQSLGQGLEFLIYFQGNSAPDKSGLPSDRFSAERTGGSVSTLTIQRTQQEDSAVYLCASSLVSQGGFRNEQFFGPGTRLTVL.

This rearrangement joins TRBV6-5 to TRBJ1-6; D unresolved. Trimming took off 2 bases at V and 12 bases at J, with 5 bases between the two ends. CDR1 is MNHEY, CDR2 SVGAGI, per germline. The CDR3 is made up of 11 amino acids. DNA of the CDR3: TGTGCCAGCAGTTACAAGGGACCCCTCCACTTT. Residues: CASSYKGPLHF.

The V gene is TRBV7-9, the J gene TRBJ2-7; no clear D gene. Trimming shortened V by 2 bases and J by 3 bases, and 14 bases separated the two germline ends. Germline V gives CDR1 SEHNR, CDR2 FQNEAQ (reference sequence). The CDR3 sequence is 15 residues long. This CDR3 reads CASSLWTGSVYEQYF. The CDR3 DNA reads TGTGCCAGCAGCTTATGGACCGGGTCAGTCTACGAGCAGTACTTC.

The chain joins TRBV5-8 to TRBJ1-4; a possible D gene is TRBD1 (6 bases). The CDR3 contains 13 residues. V lost 8 bases, J lost 14 bases, and 22 bases lay in between. Germline lookup yields CDR1 SGHTS and CDR2 YDEGEE. CDR3 protein: CASYSRDGGRLFF. Written as DNA, the CDR3 is TGTGCCAGTTACTCCCGGGACGGGGGCCGGCTGTTTTTT.

This rearrangement joins TRBV6-1 to TRBJ2-2; D could derive from TRBD1 or TRBD2 (5 bases each). The CDR3 is made up of 14 amino acids. Germline assignment: CDR1 MNHNS and CDR2 SASEGT. Trimming cost V 4 bases and J 4 bases, with 10 bases left between them. CDR3 coding DNA: TGTGCCAGCAGTGTTGAGGGGCCCACCGGGGAGCTGTTTTTT. Translating gives CASSVEGPTGELFF.

The J gene is TRBJ2-1, the V gene TRBV5-4; 7 bases align to TRBD1. Germline trimming cut 4 bases from V and 5 bases from J; bases unmatched to any gene: 12. The CDR3 totals 16 residues. In germline, CDR1 is SGHNT, CDR2 YYREEE (reference sequence). CDR3 in DNA: TGTGCCAGCAGCAGAAGACAGGGTGAGATGGACAATGAGCAGTTCTTC. It translates to CASSRRQGEMDNEQFF.

The V call is TRBV28, the J call TRBJ1-6; D not resolved. V dropped 8 bases and J dropped 0 bases, with 17 bases sitting between them. The CDR3 consists of 17 residues. The germline V gene encodes CDR1 MDHEN and CDR2 SYDVKM. As DNA, the CDR3 is TGTGCCAGCGCACGAAACACCATAAGCTCCTATAATTCACCCCTCCACTTT. It codes for CASARNTISSYNSPLHF.

This clone has only one observation. Other DNA variants within this sample encode the same CDR3. This rearrangement joins TRBV30 to TRBJ1-5; D is perhaps TRBD1 (6 bases). Germline V CDR1 and CDR2: GTSNPN, SVGIG (reference sequence). CDR3 length: 13 residues. V was clipped by 1 base and J by 5 bases, with 9 bases between them. This CDR3 reads CAWSGGGDQPQHF. As DNA, the CDR3 is TGTGCCTGGAGTGGAGGGGGGGATCAGCCCCAGCATTTT.

The genes are TRBV30 and TRBJ1-3; D uncertain. This CDR3 is built from 13 residues. Germline CDR1 GTSNPN, CDR2 SVGIG (reference sequence). The V gene lost 4 bases and the J gene lost 4 bases, with 11 bases spanning the gap. The CDR3 DNA sequence: TGTGCCTGGAATGTGGCAGGAGGAAACACCATATATTTT. This translates into CAWNVAGGNTIYF.